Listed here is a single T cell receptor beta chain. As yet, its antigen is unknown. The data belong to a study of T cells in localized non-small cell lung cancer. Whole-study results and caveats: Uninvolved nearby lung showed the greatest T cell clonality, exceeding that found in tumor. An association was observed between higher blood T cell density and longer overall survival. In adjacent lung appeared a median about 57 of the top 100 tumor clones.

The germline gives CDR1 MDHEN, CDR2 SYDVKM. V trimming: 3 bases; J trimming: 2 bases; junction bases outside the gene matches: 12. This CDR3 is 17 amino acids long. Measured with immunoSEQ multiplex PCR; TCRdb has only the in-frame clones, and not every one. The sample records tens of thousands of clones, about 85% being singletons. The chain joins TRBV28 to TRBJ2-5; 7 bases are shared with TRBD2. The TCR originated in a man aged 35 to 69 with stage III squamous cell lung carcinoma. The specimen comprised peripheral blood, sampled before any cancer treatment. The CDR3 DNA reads TGTGCCAGCAGTTTGTTTGGAGTAGCGGGCACACAAGAGACCCAGTACTTC. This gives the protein CASSLFGVAGTQETQYF. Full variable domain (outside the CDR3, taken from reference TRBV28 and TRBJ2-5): DVKVTQSSRYLVKRTGEKVFLECVQDMDHENMFWYRQDPGLGLRLIYFSYDVKMKEKGDIPEGYSVSREKKERFSLILESASTNQTSMYLCASSLFGVAGTQETQYFGPGTRLLVL.